This T cell receptor beta chain was captured by sequencing in a study of regulatory T cells in long-lasting Graves disease. This clonotype turned up a few times. Time point: newly diagnosed GD, antithyroid drugs for less than 3 months. Extracted RNA from PBMCs served as the source of the TCR library. Building the TCR beta libraries relied on iRepertoire HTBI primers, and CDR3 regions underwent Arm-PCR. TCRdb passed the multiplex PCR reads through MiXCR, listing each CDR3 protein once. The repertoire holds about 530,000 distinct CDR3 sequences, with about 16% as singletons. The CDR3 contains 17 residues. Trimming shortened V by 0 bases and J by 3 bases, and 15 bases separated the two germline ends. Germline-derived CDR1 and CDR2 are MNHNS and SASEGT. The data were also submitted as part of a second study, on T cells in Graves' hyperthyroidism and ophthalmopathy.

This specimen was peripheral blood mononuclear cells (PBMCs), taken at new diagnosis, from a patient treated with antithyroid drugs. This chain joins TRBV6-1 and TRBJ2-1; weak D call: TRBD1 (7 bases). This clonotype was sampled from a woman aged 35-60 years with Graves disease. CDR3 in amino acids: CASSEASRGAYYNEQFF. DNA of the CDR3: TGTGCCAGCAGTGAAGCGTCCAGGGGGGCTTACTACAATGAGCAGTTCTTC.